A single sample is the source of the 10 T cell receptor beta chains below, sequenced in a study of blood T cell repertoires in COVID-19 (dated by TCRdb to 2019 to 2021). Library preparation used the immunoSEQ multiplex PCR assay. This is the immuneACCESS table as TCRdb keeps it, with only in-frame sequences that have V and J called. A part of the clones is gone; compared with another copy, unresolved V genes explain less than half, and the rest is unexplained. In all, the sample holds roughly 200,000 clones, and approximately 90% of those were seen once. The ten largest make up around 9.6% of the sample. Input material: peripheral blood. Every receptor here comes from a woman aged 50 to 65 with COVID-19, enrolled during active disease.

The gene calls are TRBV27 and TRBJ1-5; D is uncertain. V was cut by 6 bases and J by 11 bases, with 20 bases left in between. This CDR3 has 14 amino acids. Looked up from germline, CDR1 is MNHEY and CDR2 is SMNVEV (reference sequence). In nucleotides, the CDR3 is TGTGCCAGCAGCCCGGCGGGGTGGGGTTCGGCCCAGCATTTT. Translated: CASSPAGWGSAQHF.

Turning to this clone: At one boundary the junction diverges from the germline segment, which might be a read error. This chain links TRBV19 with TRBJ2-1; D is possibly TRBD1 (5 bases). Per germline, CDR1 LNHDA and CDR2 SQIVND (reference sequence). The CDR3 length is 14 residues. The CDR3 is CASSMGQAYDEQFF. The CDR3 DNA is TGTGCCAGTAGTATGGGGCAAGCCTACGATGAGCAGTTCTTC.

The chain carries TRBV19 and TRBJ1-1, with 7 bases lining up with TRBD1. This CDR3 contains 15 residues. V trimming: 5 bases; J trimming: 0 bases; junction bases outside the gene matches: 6. The V gene's germline CDR1 is LNHDA and CDR2 SQIVND (reference sequence). The CDR3 bases are TGTGCCAGTAGTCTCGGGACAGCCATGAACACTGAAGCTTTCTTT. Translating it yields CASSLGTAMNTEAFF.

This chain links TRBV15 with TRBJ1-1; D remains unclear. This CDR3 contains 15 residues. CDR1 is LNHNV and CDR2 is YYDKDF in the germline V gene (reference sequence). V shed 0 bases and J shed 0 bases, with 8 bases lying between them. The CDR3 sequence is CATSRDQSLNTEAFF. The CDR3 nucleotides read TGTGCCACCAGCAGAGATCAAAGCTTGAACACTGAAGCTTTCTTT.

V and J are TRBV6-5 and TRBJ2-3, with 7 bases aligning to TRBD2. The junction had 8 bases not matched to a gene; V was cut back by 5 bases and J by 6 bases. The CDR3 sequence is 14 residues long. In germline, CDR1 is MNHEY, CDR2 SVGAGI. Here the CDR3 DNA reads TGTGCCAGCAGTCCCGTCGGGGGGTCCGATACGCAGTATTTT. As protein: CASSPVGGSDTQYF.

DNA for the CDR3: TGCGCCAGCAGCCAATCCGTATTAGCGGGGGGGAGCACAGATACGCAGTATTTT. This encodes CASSQSVLAGGSTDTQYF. This rearrangement joins TRBV4-3 to TRBJ2-3, with 11 nucleotides matching TRBD2. V trimming: 2 bases; J trimming: 0 bases; junction bases outside the gene matches: 7. The CDR3 covers 18 residues. CDR1 is LGHNA, CDR2 YSLEER, per germline.

The J gene is TRBJ1-2, the V gene TRBV13; unclear D gene. CDR3 length equals 16 residues. Per the germline V gene, CDR1 is PRHDT and CDR2 is FYEKMQ (reference sequence). V was cut by 1 base and J by 2 bases, with 14 bases left in between. The CDR3 DNA follows: TGTGCCAGCAGCTTAGCGTCTTTTGAGGTGAACTATGGCTACACCTTC. It encodes CASSLASFEVNYGYTF.

In DNA form, the CDR3 reads TGCGCCAGCAGCCCCTTCCCCCCTTACAGGCCCTACGAGCAGTACGTC. Translated, it gives CASSPFPPYRPYEQYV. V gene TRBV23-1 combines with J gene TRBJ2-7; D might be TRBD1 (5 bases). TRBV23-1 has ORF status, its function being uncertain. This CDR3 is 16 amino acids long. V shed 6 bases and J shed 2 bases, with 20 bases lying between them.

The J gene is TRBJ2-1, the V gene TRBV7-6, with D possibly being TRBD1 (6 bases). Germline assignment: CDR1 SGHVS and CDR2 FNYEAQ. CDR3 size: 15 residues. The V end lost 2 bases, the J end lost 6 bases, and 14 bases lay between the germline ends. The CDR3 spells CASSLRQGTPNEQFF. The CDR3 DNA reads TGTGCCAGCAGCTTAAGGCAGGGGACCCCCAATGAGCAGTTCTTC.

V and J are TRBV7-3 and TRBJ2-1; 9 nucleotides line up with TRBD2. The germline V gene has CDR1 SGHTA and CDR2 FQGTGA. CDR3 length: 17 residues. Trimming took 1 base from V and 3 from J; bases not matched to a gene: 7. CDR3 loop: CASSLNRGAGGYNEQFF. The CDR3 region has the DNA TGTGCCAGCAGCTTAAATCGGGGAGCGGGGGGCTACAATGAGCAGTTCTTC.